The rows below give T cell receptor beta chains drawn from one sample of a study of beta chain features in type 1 diabetes. Measured with immunoSEQ multiplex PCR; TCRdb has only the in-frame clones, and not every one. The sample records under 350,000 clones, around 7.3% being singletons. Sequencing used central memory CD4+ T cells from blood. These receptors all come from a woman younger than 30 in good health. The CDR3 runs from the conserved cysteine through the conserved F or W. A D gene is named only where the DNA matches it firmly. Only some rows state a clone size, as once, few, many or a class for expanded clones.

CDR3 protein: CASSFSGVNTGELFF
CDR3 DNA: TGCGCCAGCAGCTTTAGCGGAGTGAACACCGGGGAGCTGTTTTTT
J gene: TRBJ2-2
D gene: NA
V gene: TRBV5-1
clone size: few

CDR3 protein: CASSVPGTGENQPQHF
CDR3 DNA: TGCGCCAGCAGTGTCCCCGGGACAGGTGAAAATCAGCCCCAGCATTTT
J gene: TRBJ1-5
D gene: TRBD1
V gene: TRBV10-1
clone size: many

CDR3 protein: CASRPRLGAFGAFF
CDR3 DNA: TGTGCCAGCAGGCCCCGGCTGGGGGCATTTGGGGCTTTCTTT
J gene: TRBJ1-1
D gene: NA
V gene: TRBV6-1
clone size: few

CDR3 protein: CASSLGTSGRETQYF
CDR3 DNA: TGTGCCAGCAGCTTAGGGACTAGCGGGAGGGAGACCCAGTACTTC
J gene: TRBJ2-5
D gene: TRBD2
V gene: TRBV7-2
clone size: few

CDR3 protein: CASSPGEVVNEKLFF
CDR3 DNA: TGTGCCAGCAGCCCAGGGGAGGTTGTTAATGAAAAACTGTTTTTT
J gene: TRBJ1-4
D gene: NA
V gene: TRBV7-8
clone size: NA

CDR3 protein: CASSQLLEQPQHF
CDR3 DNA: TGTGCCAGCAGCCAGTTATTAGAACAGCCCCAGCATTTT
J gene: TRBJ1-5
D gene: NA
V gene: TRBV4-2
clone size: few

CDR3 protein: CASSSKGARSVNEQFF
CDR3 DNA: TGTGCCAGCAGCTCTAAAGGGGCCCGAAGTGTCAATGAGCAGTTCTTC
J gene: TRBJ2-1
D gene: NA
V gene: TRBV27
clone size: few

CDR3 protein: CASSLVGRGIVEQFF
CDR3 DNA: TGTGCCAGCAGCTTGGTAGGCAGGGGTATTGTCGAGCAGTTCTTC
J gene: TRBJ2-1
D gene: NA
V gene: TRBV5-8
clone size: NA

CDR3 protein: CASSQDSRGTEAFF
CDR3 DNA: TGCGCCAGCAGCCAAGATAGCCGGGGCACTGAAGCTTTCTTT
J gene: TRBJ1-1
D gene: NA
V gene: TRBV4-3
clone size: few

CDR3 protein: CASSPTSDTQYF
CDR3 DNA: TGCGCCAGCAGCCCCACATCGGATACGCAGTATTTT
J gene: TRBJ2-3
D gene: NA
V gene: TRBV5-1
clone size: NA

CDR3 protein: CASSRGGEQYF
CDR3 DNA: TGTGCCAGCAGCCGAGGAGGGGAGCAGTACTTC
J gene: TRBJ2-7
D gene: NA
V gene: TRBV14
clone size: NA

CDR3 protein: CASSEQGGNQPQHF
CDR3 DNA: TGTGCCAGCAGCGAACAGGGCGGCAATCAGCCCCAGCATTTT
J gene: TRBJ1-5
D gene: NA
V gene: TRBV7-9
clone size: NA

CDR3 protein: CASAMDGALREQYF
CDR3 DNA: TGTGCCAGCGCTATGGACGGAGCCCTCCGAGAGCAGTACTTC
J gene: TRBJ2-7
D gene: NA
V gene: TRBV7-9
clone size: many

CDR3 protein: CASSSLGQGANEQFF
CDR3 DNA: TGCGCCAGCAGCTCCTTGGGACAGGGGGCCAATGAGCAGTTCTTC
J gene: TRBJ2-1
D gene: TRBD1
V gene: TRBV5-1
clone size: few

CDR3 protein: CASSPGTGISNQPQHF
CDR3 DNA: TGTGCCAGCTCACCGGGGACAGGGATTAGCAATCAGCCCCAGCATTTT
J gene: TRBJ1-5
D gene: TRBD1
V gene: TRBV18
clone size: few

CDR3 protein: CASSPSDSSYNEQFF
CDR3 DNA: TGTGCCAGCTCACCGTCGGATAGCTCCTACAATGAGCAGTTCTTC
J gene: TRBJ2-1
D gene: NA
V gene: TRBV18
clone size: NA

CDR3 protein: CASSRAGQGVFGELFF
CDR3 DNA: TGTGCCAGCTCCCGGGCGGGACAGGGCGTCTTCGGGGAGCTGTTTTTT
J gene: TRBJ2-2
D gene: TRBD1
V gene: TRBV14
clone size: NA

CDR3 protein: CASSKDSALPIQYF
CDR3 DNA: TGTGCCAGCAGCAAGGATTCGGCCCTTCCCATTCAGTACTTC
J gene: TRBJ2-4
D gene: NA
V gene: TRBV7-2
clone size: NA

CDR3 protein: CASSLALGGSYNEQFF
CDR3 DNA: TGCGCCAGCAGCTTGGCCCTAGGGGGTTCCTACAATGAGCAGTTCTTC
J gene: TRBJ2-1
D gene: NA
V gene: TRBV5-1
clone size: few

CDR3 protein: CASSLQRTSTDTQYF
CDR3 DNA: TGCGCCAGCAGCTTGCAGAGAACCAGCACAGATACGCAGTATTTT
J gene: TRBJ2-3
D gene: NA
V gene: TRBV5-1
clone size: NA

CDR3 protein: CASSSPGTGTYGYTF
CDR3 DNA: TGTGCCAGCAGTTCACCGGGGACAGGCACCTATGGCTACACCTTC
J gene: TRBJ1-2
D gene: TRBD1
V gene: TRBV28
clone size: many

CDR3 protein: CASSLGLAAYNEQFF
CDR3 DNA: TGTGCCAGCAGCCTGGGACTAGCGGCCTACAATGAGCAGTTCTTC
J gene: TRBJ2-1
D gene: TRBD2
V gene: TRBV4-2
clone size: few

CDR3 protein: CASSPSIKYGYTF
CDR3 DNA: TGTGCCAGCTCACCCAGTATAAAGTATGGCTACACCTTC
J gene: TRBJ1-2
D gene: NA
V gene: TRBV18
clone size: NA

CDR3 protein: CASSVVTGGGTEAFF
CDR3 DNA: TGTGCCAGCAGCGTAGTTACAGGAGGAGGGACTGAAGCTTTCTTT
J gene: TRBJ1-1
D gene: NA
V gene: TRBV9
clone size: NA

CDR3 protein: CASSPGLAGYNEQFF
CDR3 DNA: TGTGCCAGCAGCCCTGGGCTAGCGGGGTACAATGAGCAGTTCTTC
J gene: TRBJ2-1
D gene: TRBD2
V gene: TRBV7-3
clone size: few

CDR3 protein: CASSKQGAPIMPQHF
CDR3 DNA: TGTGCCAGCAGTAAACAGGGGGCCCCGATCATGCCCCAGCATTTT
J gene: TRBJ1-5
D gene: TRBD1
V gene: TRBV2
clone size: few

CDR3 protein: CASSLGQGAGEKLFF
CDR3 DNA: TGCGCCAGCAGCCTGGGACAGGGGGCCGGTGAAAAACTGTTTTTT
J gene: TRBJ1-4
D gene: TRBD1
V gene: TRBV5-1
clone size: NA

CDR3 protein: CASRVTGANEKLFF
CDR3 DNA: TGTGCCAGCAGGGTGACAGGGGCGAATGAAAAACTGTTTTTT
J gene: TRBJ1-4
D gene: TRBD1
V gene: TRBV28
clone size: few

CDR3 protein: CASGRGGRTDTQYF
CDR3 DNA: TGTGCCAGCGGGCGGGGGGGCCGAACAGATACGCAGTATTTT
J gene: TRBJ2-3
D gene: TRBD2
V gene: TRBV27
clone size: few

CDR3 protein: CASSPSPSGGNIQYF
CDR3 DNA: TGTGCCAGCAGCCCGTCTCCCTCTGGAGGAAACATTCAGTACTTC
J gene: TRBJ2-4
D gene: NA
V gene: TRBV7-3
clone size: many

CDR3 protein: CASSDPAQGDYGYTF
CDR3 DNA: TGTGCCAGCAGTGATCCTGCGCAGGGTGACTATGGCTACACCTTC
J gene: TRBJ1-2
D gene: NA
V gene: TRBV25-1
clone size: few

CDR3 protein: CASSETGGEETQYF
CDR3 DNA: TGTGCCAGCAGTGAAACAGGGGGAGAAGAGACCCAGTACTTC
J gene: TRBJ2-5
D gene: TRBD1
V gene: TRBV2
clone size: NA

CDR3 protein: CASSPSSQGIGNSPLHF
CDR3 DNA: TGTGCCAGCTCGCCTAGTTCACAGGGAATAGGGAATTCACCCCTCCACTTT
J gene: TRBJ1-6
D gene: NA
V gene: TRBV18
clone size: NA

CDR3 protein: CASSIGTGRSNQPQHF
CDR3 DNA: TGTGCCAGTAGTATCGGGACAGGGAGAAGCAATCAGCCCCAGCATTTT
J gene: TRBJ1-5
D gene: TRBD1
V gene: TRBV19
clone size: NA

CDR3 protein: CASSAGGTALSYEQYF
CDR3 DNA: TGCGCCAGCAGCGCTGGCGGTACAGCTCTCTCCTACGAGCAGTACTTC
J gene: TRBJ2-7
D gene: NA
V gene: TRBV5-1
clone size: NA

CDR3 protein: CSVRGGSQSTDTQYF
CDR3 DNA: TGCAGCGTAAGAGGAGGGAGCCAGAGCACAGATACGCAGTATTTT
J gene: TRBJ2-3
D gene: NA
V gene: TRBV29-1
clone size: many

CDR3 protein: CASSMLQNTEAFF
CDR3 DNA: TGTGCCAGCAGCATGCTTCAGAACACTGAAGCTTTCTTT
J gene: TRBJ1-1
D gene: NA
V gene: TRBV7-9
clone size: few

CDR3 protein: CASSPPPTSRLNNEQFF
CDR3 DNA: TGTGCCAGCAGCCCGCCCCCTACTAGTAGGCTTAACAATGAGCAGTTCTTC
J gene: TRBJ2-1
D gene: NA
V gene: TRBV7-6
clone size: NA

CDR3 protein: CASSRTGEAFF
CDR3 DNA: TGTGCCAGCAGCCGGACAGGAGAGGCTTTCTTT
J gene: TRBJ1-1
D gene: TRBD1
V gene: TRBV5-6
clone size: few

CDR3 protein: CATQFSGANVLTF
CDR3 DNA: TGTGCGACGCAGTTCTCTGGGGCCAACGTCCTGACTTTC
J gene: TRBJ2-6
D gene: NA
V gene: TRBV15
clone size: NA

CDR3 protein: CASSLDKRQPQHF
CDR3 DNA: TGTGCCAGCAGCTTAGATAAACGGCAGCCCCAGCATTTT
J gene: TRBJ1-5
D gene: NA
V gene: TRBV7-2
clone size: NA

CDR3 protein: CASSSQGHNEQFF
CDR3 DNA: TGTGCCAGCAGTTCCCAGGGGCACAATGAGCAGTTCTTC
J gene: TRBJ2-1
D gene: NA
V gene: TRBV6-5
clone size: NA

CDR3 protein: CASSLIGGTEAFF
CDR3 DNA: TGTGCCAGCAGCCTAATCGGTGGAACTGAAGCTTTCTTT
J gene: TRBJ1-1
D gene: NA
V gene: TRBV7-9
clone size: few

CDR3 protein: CASSSLAGNGYTF
CDR3 DNA: TGTGCCAGCAGCTCACTGGCAGGGAACGGCTACACCTTC
J gene: TRBJ1-2
D gene: NA
V gene: TRBV5-4
clone size: few

CDR3 protein: CASSIGQGVLGYTF
CDR3 DNA: TGTGCCAGTAGTATCGGACAGGGGGTCCTAGGCTACACCTTC
J gene: TRBJ1-2
D gene: TRBD1
V gene: TRBV19
clone size: NA

CDR3 protein: CASSLVSGSRSRGDNEQFF
CDR3 DNA: TGTGCCAGCAGCTTAGTAAGCGGGAGTCGGTCACGGGGGGACAATGAGCAGTTCTTC
J gene: TRBJ2-1
D gene: TRBD2
V gene: TRBV11-3
clone size: NA

CDR3 protein: CASSDGGNTEAFF
CDR3 DNA: TGTGCCAGCAGCGACGGGGGAAACACTGAAGCTTTCTTT
J gene: TRBJ1-1
D gene: NA
V gene: TRBV9
clone size: NA

CDR3 protein: CAWRVQPGLAGGEQFF
CDR3 DNA: TGTGCCTGGAGGGTACAACCGGGACTAGCGGGAGGGGAGCAGTTCTTC
J gene: TRBJ2-1
D gene: TRBD2
V gene: TRBV30
clone size: NA

CDR3 protein: CASSYRPRDVQGEQFF
CDR3 DNA: TGTGCCAGCAGTTATCGGCCCAGGGATGTACAGGGAGAGCAGTTCTTC
J gene: TRBJ2-1
D gene: NA
V gene: TRBV6-4
clone size: few

CDR3 protein: CASSLADYRDNEQFF
CDR3 DNA: TGCGCCAGCAGCTTGGCGGATTACCGGGACAATGAGCAGTTCTTC
J gene: TRBJ2-1
D gene: NA
V gene: TRBV5-1
clone size: NA

CDR3 protein: CASSPPGEDTQYF
CDR3 DNA: TGTGCCAGCTCACCCCCGGGGGAGGATACGCAGTATTTT
J gene: TRBJ2-3
D gene: NA
V gene: TRBV18
clone size: NA

CDR3 protein: CASSPFDRDYGYTF
CDR3 DNA: TGTGCCAGCAGCCCCTTTGACAGGGACTATGGCTACACCTTC
J gene: TRBJ1-2
D gene: TRBD1
V gene: TRBV16
clone size: NA

CDR3 protein: CASSLVGSSTDTQYF
CDR3 DNA: TGTGCCAGCAGCTTAGTTGGGTCCAGCACAGATACGCAGTATTTT
J gene: TRBJ2-3
D gene: NA
V gene: TRBV7-6
clone size: NA

CDR3 protein: CASSEGWQGELAQETQYF
CDR3 DNA: TGTGCCAGCAGTGAAGGGTGGCAGGGGGAATTAGCCCAAGAGACCCAGTACTTC
J gene: TRBJ2-5
D gene: TRBD1
V gene: TRBV25-1
clone size: many

CDR3 protein: CASSPSSNQGMAFF
CDR3 DNA: TGTGCCAGCAGCCCGTCCTCCAATCAGGGAATGGCTTTCTTT
J gene: TRBJ1-1
D gene: NA
V gene: TRBV16
clone size: NA

CDR3 protein: CASTRMVAEETQYF
CDR3 DNA: TGTGCCAGCACCCGGATGGTAGCTGAAGAGACCCAGTACTTC
J gene: TRBJ2-5
D gene: NA
V gene: TRBV7-6
clone size: NA

CDR3 protein: CASNPRAASEVTQYF
CDR3 DNA: TGCGCCAGCAATCCCAGGGCAGCGTCGGAGGTGACCCAGTACTTC
J gene: TRBJ2-5
D gene: NA
V gene: TRBV5-1
clone size: NA